The 14 T cell receptor beta chains reported below all come from one sample, sequenced in a study of blood T cells in healthy people across ages. A second about 7 to 11 cycle PCR used barcoded and J-beta primers. MiXCR, run by TCRdb on the 5' RACE reads, gives a single entry per CDR3 protein. The data show about 1.6 million distinct CDR3 sequences, with around 35% seen just once and about 11% held by the top ten. Sequenced material: blood. The receptors shown here come from a woman aged 25-40 years in good health.

The chain has TRBV30 and TRBJ2-7; D may be TRBD1 (6 bases). The J call may be wrong; the DNA end is better matched by TRBJ2-5. Germline V gene sequence: CDR1 GTSNPN, CDR2 SVGIG (reference sequence). This CDR3 spans 15 amino acids. CDR3 nucleotides: TGTGCCTGGAGTGTACTAAGACAGGAGATTGGGACCCAGTACTTC. It specifies CAWSVLRQEIGTQYF.

The rearrangement links TRBV7-9 to TRBJ2-3; TRBD2 matches 8 bases. J lost 9 bases, V lost 6 bases, and 5 bases had no gene match. This CDR3 region has 12 residues. The V gene's germline CDR1 is SEHNR and CDR2 FQNEAQ (reference sequence). In DNA, the CDR3 is TGTGCCAGCAGACATAGCGGGAACACGCAGTATTTT. Residues: CASRHSGNTQYF.

This chain links TRBV7-3 with TRBJ2-1; a possible D gene is TRBD2 (6 bases). Germline CDR1 and CDR2: SGHTA and FQGTGA. The CDR3 totals 15 residues. With 8 bases removed from V and 0 bases from J, the gap between germline ends came to 14 bases. The CDR3 reads CASGLAPVSYNEQFF. DNA for the CDR3: TGTGCCAGCGGGCTAGCGCCGGTCTCCTACAATGAGCAGTTCTTC.

This sequence joins TRBV7-2 and TRBJ2-1; the match to TRBD1 covers 8 bases. Trimming cost V 5 bases and J 3 bases; bases outside gene matches: 9. The V gene's germline CDR1 is SGHTA and CDR2 FQGNSA. The CDR3 spans 16 residues. The CDR3 DNA follows: TGTGCCAGCAGCGCGGACAGGGACCCTCTCTACAATGAGCAGTTCTTC. Translating gives CASSADRDPLYNEQFF.

This chain joins TRBV10-3 and TRBJ2-1, with TRBD2 matching 8 bases. V gave up 6 bases and J gave up 8 bases; unmatched junction bases: 12. The CDR3 is made up of 15 amino acids. Germline V gene lookup returns CDR1 ENHRY and CDR2 SYGVKD. CDR3 nucleotides: TGTGCCATCAGCCAGCAATGGACTAGCTTAGATGAGCAGTTCTTC. Protein: CAISQQWTSLDEQFF.

This clonotype showed up just a few times. CDR3: CAWSFKERIETQYF. The CDR3 region has the DNA TGTGCCTGGAGTTTCAAGGAACGGATAGAGACCCAGTACTTC. The rearrangement links TRBV30 to TRBJ2-5; D gene unclear. Germline assignment: CDR1 GTSNPN and CDR2 SVGIG (reference sequence). V lost 2 bases to trimming and J lost 4 bases, with 14 bases between them. CDR3 length: 14 residues.

The chain employs TRBV27 and TRBJ1-3; 9 nucleotides align to TRBD1. Per germline, CDR1 MNHEY and CDR2 SMNVEV (reference sequence). The V and J ends lost 8 bases and 0 bases, in that order; junction bases with no gene match: 8. The CDR3 is made up of 16 amino acids. Written as DNA, the CDR3 is TGTGCCAGCGGTGAGACAGGGGGATTCTCTGGAAACACCATATATTTT. Translating it yields CASGETGGFSGNTIYF.

Worth noting for this clonotype: The missing conserved phenylalanine or tryptophan at the end of this CDR3 makes a read error likely. J is TRBJ1-5 and V is TRBV20-1; D uncertain. Trimming removed 5 bases from V and 1 base from J, with 12 bases in between. Per the germline V gene, CDR1 is DFQATT and CDR2 is SNEGSKA (reference sequence). The CDR3 loop spans 14 amino acids. The CDR3 DNA sequence: TGCAGTGCTCATCATAGGATCAGCAATCAGCCCCAGCATTGT. Translated: CSAHHRISNQPQHC.

The J gene is TRBJ1-4, the V gene TRBV9; 7 bases match TRBD1. The CDR3 is 15 amino acids. After removal of 0 bases from V and 7 bases from J, the junction contained 6 bases not matched to a gene. CDR1 and CDR2 from the germline V gene are SGDLS and YYNGEE. The CDR3 protein is CASSVGGTEPEKLFF. In nucleotides, the CDR3 is TGTGCCAGCAGCGTAGGGGGGACAGAACCTGAAAAACTGTTTTTT.

This clonotype was observed a few times. The rearrangement uses TRBV7-6 and TRBJ2-3; D possibly corresponds to TRBD2 (6 bases). V shed 1 base and J shed 3 bases, with 11 bases lying between them. This CDR3 spans 15 amino acids. Germline V CDR1 and CDR2: SGHVS, FNYEAQ. CDR3 in amino acids: CASSLVEGLTDTQYF. The CDR3 DNA reads TGTGCCAGCAGCTTAGTAGAGGGACTTACAGATACGCAGTATTTT.

The sample holds a few counts of this clonotype. The rearrangement uses TRBV5-1 and TRBJ2-7; possibly TRBD2 for D (6 bases). CDR3 length: 15 residues. The V gene lost 0 bases and the J gene lost 2 bases, with 12 bases spanning the gap. Germline V gives CDR1 SGHRS, CDR2 YFSETQ. CDR3 in amino acids: CASSLVGGSPYEQYF. DNA of the CDR3: TGCGCCAGCAGCTTGGTCGGGGGAAGCCCCTACGAGCAGTACTTC.

This clonotype was seen a handful of times. J is TRBJ2-5 and V is TRBV20-1, with D perhaps TRBD2 (5 bases). The germline V gene has CDR1 DFQATT and CDR2 SNEGSKA (reference sequence). The CDR3 sequence is 14 residues long. V was pared by 5 bases and J by 5 bases, with 18 bases between. CDR3 coding DNA: TGCAGTGCTTCTGGCCCATGGGGAGCGGAGACCCAGTACTTC. It translates to CSASGPWGAETQYF.

Concerning this clonotype itself: Germline and junction disagree at one end, which may indicate a read error. V is TRBV5-1 and J is TRBJ2-7; D unclear. Germline V gene data show CDR1 as SGHRS and CDR2 as YFSETQ. This CDR3 contains 15 residues. CDR3 DNA: TGCGCCAGCAGCTTGGCCTTTGGAAACTCCGACGAGCAGTACTTC. It is translated as CASSLAFGNSDEQYF.

This clonotype has only a few counts. The chain uses TRBV5-1 and TRBJ2-7; weak D call: TRBD2 (6 bases). In germline, CDR1 is SGHRS, CDR2 YFSETQ. With 2 bases removed from V and 2 bases from J, the gap between germline ends came to 14 bases. The CDR3 has 15 amino acids. The CDR3 nucleotides read TGCGCCAGCAGCTTTGGAGGGGCCCTAACCTACGAGCAGTACTTC. It encodes CASSFGGALTYEQYF.